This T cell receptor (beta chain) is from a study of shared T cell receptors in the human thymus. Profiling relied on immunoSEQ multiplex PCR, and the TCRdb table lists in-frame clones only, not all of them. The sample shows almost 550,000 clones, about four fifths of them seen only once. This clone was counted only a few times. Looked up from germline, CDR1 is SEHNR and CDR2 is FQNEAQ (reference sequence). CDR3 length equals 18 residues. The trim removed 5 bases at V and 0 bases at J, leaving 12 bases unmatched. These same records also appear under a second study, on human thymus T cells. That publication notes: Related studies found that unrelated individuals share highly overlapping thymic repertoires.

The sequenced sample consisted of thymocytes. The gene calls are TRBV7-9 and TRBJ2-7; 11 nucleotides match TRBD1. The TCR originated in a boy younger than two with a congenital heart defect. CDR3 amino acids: CASSPWDRGIAGSYEQYF. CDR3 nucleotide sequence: TGTGCCAGCAGCCCATGGGACAGGGGGATCGCCGGCTCCTACGAGCAGTACTTC.